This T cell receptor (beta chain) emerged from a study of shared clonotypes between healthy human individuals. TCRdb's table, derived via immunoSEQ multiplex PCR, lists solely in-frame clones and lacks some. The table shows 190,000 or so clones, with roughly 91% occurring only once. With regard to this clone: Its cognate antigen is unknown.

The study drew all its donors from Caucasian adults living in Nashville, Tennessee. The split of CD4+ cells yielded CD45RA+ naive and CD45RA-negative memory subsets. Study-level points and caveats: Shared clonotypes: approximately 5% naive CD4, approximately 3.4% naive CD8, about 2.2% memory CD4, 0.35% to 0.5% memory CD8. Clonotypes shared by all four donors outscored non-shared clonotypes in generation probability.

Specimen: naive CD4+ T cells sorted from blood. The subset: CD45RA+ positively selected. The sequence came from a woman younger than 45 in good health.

CDR3: CASQASGTDTQYF. In DNA, the CDR3 is TGTGCCAGCCAGGCTAGCGGGACAGATACGCAGTATTTT. The chain recombines TRBV28 with TRBJ2-3; 8 nucleotides agree with TRBD2. Trimming removed 8 bases from V and 3 bases from J; junction bases left unmatched: 4. This CDR3 has 13 amino acids. The germline CDR1 and CDR2 sequences are MDHEN and SYDVKM.